This T cell receptor (beta chain) is drawn from a study of T cell responses to AZD1222 COVID-19 vaccine. Overall study findings and caveats: Among vaccine-associated CD4 TCRs, coverage spanned spike, with dominance at 160-218 and 743-854. The number of AZD1222 recipients seropositive at baseline was only five or six. The study found Spike-specific TCR breadth and depth rose after two AZD1222 doses.

Some clones are missing from TCRdb's copy, which holds only in-frame ones; the method was immunoSEQ multiplex PCR. The sample includes approximately 110,000 clones, roughly nine tenths of them seen just once. The CDR3 is 14 residues long. V lost 3 bases to trimming and J lost 1 base, with 10 bases between them. The germline V gene encodes CDR1 GTSNPN and CDR2 SVGIG (reference sequence). Remarks on this clone: The antigen is unknown.

The sample here was peripheral blood, taken 28 days after the second AZD1222 dose. The sequence derives from an adult who received the AZD1222 COVID-19 vaccine. The chain links TRBV30 to TRBJ1-5, with D hard to call. The chain's CDR3 is CAWSSVGSNQPQHF. CDR3 bases: TGTGCCTGGAGCTCCGTGGGGAGCAATCAGCCCCAGCATTTT.